Following are 20 T cell receptor beta chains from one sample sequenced in a study of blood T cell repertoires in COVID-19 (dated by TCRdb to the early 2020s). Libraries were built with the immunoSEQ multiplex PCR assay. This is the immuneACCESS table as TCRdb keeps it, with only in-frame sequences that have V and J called. A part of the clones is gone; compared with another copy, unresolved V genes explain less than half, and the rest is unexplained. This sample is represented by about 180,000 clones; around 88% of them were singletons. The top ten constitute around 9% of the sample. What was sequenced was PBMCs or T cells enriched from blood (not recorded which). The receptors shown here come from a woman aged 30 to 39 who had recovered from COVID-19.

This chain joins TRBV3-1 (or the pseudogene TRBV3-2) and TRBJ2-3, with D unresolved. Germline V gives CDR1 LGHDT, CDR2 YNNKEL (reference sequence). The V end lost 0 bases, the J end lost 4 bases, and 5 bases lay between the germline ends. The CDR3 has 13 residues. The CDR3: CASSQDNSDTQYF. DNA for the CDR3: TGTGCCAGCAGCCAAGATAACTCAGATACGCAGTATTTT.

The J gene is TRBJ2-3, the V gene TRBV28; no reliable D call. This CDR3 spans 13 amino acids. Germline V CDR1 and CDR2: MDHEN, SYDVKM. Trimming cost V 8 bases and J 2 bases, with 11 bases left between them. CDR3 in DNA: TGTGCCAGCTCACAGAGATCCACAGATACGCAGTATTTT. This codes for CASSQRSTDTQYF. The full variable domain, rest sourced from reference TRBV28 and TRBJ2-3, is DVKVTQSSRYLVKRTGEKVFLECVQDMDHENMFWYRQDPGLGLRLIYFSYDVKMKEKGDIPEGYSVSREKKERFSLILESASTNQTSMYLCASSQRSTDTQYFGPGTRLTVL.

The CDR3 here is CASSGTDNTDTQYF. Here the CDR3 DNA reads TGTGCCAGCAGCGGAACCGACAACACAGATACGCAGTATTTT. The V call is TRBV6-5, the J call TRBJ2-3; D call uncertain. V gave up 6 bases and J gave up 2 bases, with 12 bases separating them. This CDR3 has 14 residues. Germline CDR1 reads MNHEY; CDR2 reads SVGAGI.

The chain couples TRBV5-1 to TRBJ1-2, with D possibly being TRBD1 (6 bases). Trimming took 0 bases from V and 13 from J, leaving 25 bases between them. The CDR3 has 16 amino acids. Germline V gene sequence: CDR1 SGHRS, CDR2 YFSETQ. The CDR3 region is CASSLGTDHNNGYITF. For the CDR3, the DNA is TGCGCCAGCAGCTTGGGGACAGATCACAACAATGGCTACATCACCTTC.

This clone was seen only a few times. The gene calls are TRBV25-1 and TRBJ1-1, with unresolved D. V lost 6 bases, J lost 5 bases, and 13 bases lay in between. The length of the CDR3 is 13 residues. Germline loops: CDR1 MGHDK, CDR2 SYGVNS. DNA of the CDR3: TGTGCCAGCAGCCGTGTGGGGAGGACTGAAGCTTTCTTT. It yields the protein CASSRVGRTEAFF.

V and J are TRBV5-4 and TRBJ1-5, with TRBD1 matching over 7 bases. The CDR3 covers 15 residues. CDR1 is SGHNT, CDR2 YYREEE, per germline (reference sequence). After removal of 4 bases from V and 3 bases from J, the junction contained 7 bases not matched to a gene. In DNA form, the CDR3 reads TGTGCCAGCAGCCCGGACAGGAGTCCCAATCAGCCCCAGCATTTT. Protein: CASSPDRSPNQPQHF.

The chain couples TRBV27 to TRBJ2-7; a possible D gene is TRBD1 (6 bases). V was cut by 8 bases and J by 2 bases, with 13 bases left in between. Per germline, CDR1 MNHEY and CDR2 SMNVEV (reference sequence). The CDR3 covers 13 residues. The CDR3 reads CASRYRATYEQYF. CDR3 bases: TGTGCCAGCCGTTACAGGGCCACCTACGAGCAGTACTTC.

This rearrangement joins TRBV4-1 to TRBJ1-3, with D possibly being TRBD1 (6 bases). CDR3 length equals 14 residues. Deletions cut 5 bases from V and 0 bases from J, with 8 bases between. Germline V CDR1 and CDR2: MGHRA, YSYEKL. CDR3 coding DNA: TGCGCCAGCAGCTCGGACAGCTCTGGAAACACCATATATTTT. It is translated as CASSSDSSGNTIYF.

The rearrangement uses TRBV30 and TRBJ1-5; D is unresolved. V dropped 3 bases and J dropped 0 bases, with 9 bases sitting between them. The CDR3 length is 14 residues. The germline gives CDR1 GTSNPN, CDR2 SVGIG (reference sequence). The CDR3 is CAWRLGSSNQPQHF. Written as DNA, the CDR3 is TGTGCCTGGAGACTGGGCAGTAGCAATCAGCCCCAGCATTTT.

This clone was detected only once. J is TRBJ2-7 and V is TRBV5-1; 9 bases match TRBD1. The ends lost 3 bases at V and 0 bases at J; junction bases unmatched: 1. The CDR3 is made up of 14 amino acids. Per germline, CDR1 SGHRS and CDR2 YFSETQ. This chain's CDR3 is CASSSTGGSYEQYF. DNA for the CDR3: TGCGCCAGCAGCTCGACAGGGGGCTCCTACGAGCAGTACTTC.

V gene TRBV6-4 combines with J gene TRBJ2-1; 9 bases align to TRBD2. V gave up 6 bases and J gave up 9 bases; unmatched junction bases: 24. The CDR3 has 19 amino acids. Germline-derived CDR1 and CDR2 are MRHNA and SNTAGT. CDR3 DNA sequence: TGTGCCAGCAGCCCCATCGGGGGGGGAGCGGGAGGAGGTACAAGTGAGCAGTTCTTC. This codes for CASSPIGGGAGGGTSEQFF.

This clone was seen only once. V usage is TRBV24-1 and J usage is TRBJ2-3; the match to TRBD2 covers 8 bases. J gave up 2 bases and V 9 bases, and 6 bases lay outside the gene matches. In germline, CDR1 is KGHDR, CDR2 SFDVKD. The CDR3 is 14 residues long. CDR3 sequence (DNA): TGTGCCACCCAACGGGGGGGCGACACAGATACGCAGTATTTT. It codes for CATQRGGDTDTQYF.

The chain links TRBV18 to TRBJ2-1; D not certain. Germline CDR1 KGHSH, CDR2 LQKENI. CDR3 length equals 17 residues. Trimming shortened V by 2 bases and J by 1 base, and 15 bases separated the two germline ends. CDR3 sequence: CASSPALLTGSYNEQFF. The CDR3, as DNA: TGTGCCAGCTCACCAGCACTTCTGACGGGTTCCTACAATGAGCAGTTCTTC. Variable domain in full (rest from reference TRBV18 and TRBJ2-1): NAGVMQNPRHLVRRRGQEARLRCSPMKGHSHVYWYRQLPEEGLKFMVYLQKENIIDESGMPKERFSAEFPKEGPSILRIQQVVRGDSAAYFCASSPALLTGSYNEQFFGPGTRLTVL.

CDR3: CASSDSAGVGDTQYF. CDR3 DNA: TGTGCCAGCTCCGATTCGGCAGGGGTAGGGGATACGCAGTATTTT. The J gene is TRBJ2-3, the V gene TRBV18; a weak D match, TRBD1 (6 bases). The CDR3 length is 15 residues. Germline CDR1 reads KGHSH; CDR2 reads LQKENI. V gave up 6 bases and J gave up 6 bases, with 19 bases separating them.

This rearrangement joins TRBV19 to TRBJ2-2, with a possible D match to TRBD2 (6 bases). This CDR3 is 16 amino acids long. V was cut by 4 bases and J by 4 bases, with 16 bases left in between. Germline V gene sequence: CDR1 LNHDA, CDR2 SQIVND (reference sequence). The CDR3 reads CASSTAVWGVTGELFF. The CDR3, as DNA: TGTGCCAGTAGTACCGCCGTGTGGGGGGTCACCGGGGAGCTGTTTTTT.

This clone appeared a few times. The chain employs TRBV7-8 and TRBJ1-4; 7 bases line up with TRBD1. V lost 5 bases to trimming and J lost 2 bases; unmatched junction nucleotides: 5. The CDR3 runs to 15 residues. Germline assignment: CDR1 SGHVS and CDR2 FQNEAQ. The CDR3 sequence: CASSPTGRTNEKLFF. The CDR3 bases are TGTGCCAGCAGCCCGACAGGGAGGACTAATGAAAAACTGTTTTTT. Full variable domain (missing parts from reference TRBV7-8 and TRBJ1-4): GAGVSQSPRYKVAKRGQDVALRCDPISGHVSLFWYQQALGQGPEFLTYFQNEAQLDKSGLPSDRFFAERPEGSVSTLKIQRTQQEDSAVYLCASSPTGRTNEKLFFGSGTQLSVL.

In its sample, this clone was seen a few times. The chain recombines TRBV29-1 with TRBJ1-4; 8 positions agree with TRBD1. Germline trimming cut 6 bases from V and 4 bases from J; bases unmatched to any gene: 10. Germline V CDR1 and CDR2: SQVTM, ANQGSEA. This CDR3 contains 15 residues. CDR3 nucleotide sequence: TGCAGCGTCCCCGGACAGGGTGGAGTTAATGAAAAACTGTTTTTT. Translation: CSVPGQGGVNEKLFF.

This chain uses TRBV14 with TRBJ1-3; D gene unclear. V was shortened by 4 bases and J by 2 bases, with 9 bases between the two germline ends. The CDR3 loop spans 14 amino acids. Looked up from germline, CDR1 is SGHDN and CDR2 is FVKESK. CDR3 sequence reads: CASSPHVPGNTIYF. The CDR3 nucleotides are TGTGCCAGCAGCCCCCATGTTCCTGGAAACACCATATATTTT.

The CDR3 nucleotides read TGTGCTAGTGGTTTGGTACTGGAGCGGGAGCCCACTGAGCAGTTCTTC. Translating it yields CASGLVLEREPTEQFF. This chain joins TRBV12-5 and TRBJ2-1; 8 nucleotides match TRBD2. CDR1 and CDR2 from the germline V gene are LGHNT and FRNRAP. CDR3 size: 16 residues. With 0 bases clipped from V and 9 bases from J, the junction kept 10 bases outside the gene matches. The full variable domain, rest sourced from reference TRBV12-5 and TRBJ2-1, is DARVTQTPRHKVTEMGQEVTMRCQPILGHNTVFWYRQTMMQGLELLAYFRNRAPLDDSGMPKDRFSAEMPDATLATLKIQPSEPRDSAVYFCASGLVLEREPTEQFFGPGTRLTVL.

This clone was picked up one time. The rearrangement uses TRBV7-8 and TRBJ2-1, with TRBD1 as a possible D gene (6 bases). There are 18 residues in the CDR3. Trimming removed 0 bases at V and 2 bases at J, with 17 bases between. CDR1 SGHVS and CDR2 FQNEAQ come from the germline V gene. DNA for the CDR3: TGTGCCAGCAGCTTAGCGGGGGCAGGGGCAAACGCCTACAATGAGCAGTTCTTC. Encoded protein: CASSLAGAGANAYNEQFF.